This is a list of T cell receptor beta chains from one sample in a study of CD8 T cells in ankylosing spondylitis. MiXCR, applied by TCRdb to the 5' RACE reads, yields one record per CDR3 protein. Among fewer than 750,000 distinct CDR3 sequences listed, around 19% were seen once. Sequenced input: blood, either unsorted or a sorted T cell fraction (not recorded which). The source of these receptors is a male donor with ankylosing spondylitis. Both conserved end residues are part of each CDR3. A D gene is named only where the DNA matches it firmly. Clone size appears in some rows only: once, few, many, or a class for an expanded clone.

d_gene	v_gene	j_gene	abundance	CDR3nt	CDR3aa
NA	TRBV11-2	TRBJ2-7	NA	TGTGCCAGCAGCTTAGAGGGGCTAGCGTCCTCCTACGAGCAGTACTTC	CASSLEGLASSYEQYF
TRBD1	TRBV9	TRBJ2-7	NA	TGTGCCAGCAGCGGGAAAAGGGACAGCTCCTACGAGCAGTACTTC	CASSGKRDSSYEQYF
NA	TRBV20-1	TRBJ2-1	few	TGCAGTGCCTCCGGACTCATAGGGGTTGATGAGCAGTTCTTC	CSASGLIGVDEQFF
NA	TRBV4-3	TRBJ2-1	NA	TGCGCCAGCAGCCAAGTGAGTACGGGCAATGAGCAGTTCTTC	CASSQVSTGNEQFF
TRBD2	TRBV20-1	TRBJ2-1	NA	TGCAGTCCTAGCGGAACCTACAATGAGCAGTTCTTC	CSPSGTYNEQFF
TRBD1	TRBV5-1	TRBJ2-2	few	TGCGCCAGCAGCTTGACAGGGGCGACCACCGGGGAGCTGTTTTTT	CASSLTGATTGELFF
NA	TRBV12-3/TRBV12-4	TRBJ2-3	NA	TGTGCCAGCAGTTTAGGCGCTATCTCAGATACGCAGTATTTT	CASSLGAISDTQYF
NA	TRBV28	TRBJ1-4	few	TGTGCCAGCAGCTCCGGGTTCTATGAAAAACTGTTTTTT	CASSSGFYEKLFF
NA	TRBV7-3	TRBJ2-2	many	TGTGCCAGCAGCCAGAATCTTGGGGGGACCGGGGAGCTGTTTTTT	CASSQNLGGTGELFF
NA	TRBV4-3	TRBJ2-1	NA	TGCGCCAGCAGCCAAGAGAGTGTCACAGGGCTGAATGAGCAGTTCTTC	CASSQESVTGLNEQFF